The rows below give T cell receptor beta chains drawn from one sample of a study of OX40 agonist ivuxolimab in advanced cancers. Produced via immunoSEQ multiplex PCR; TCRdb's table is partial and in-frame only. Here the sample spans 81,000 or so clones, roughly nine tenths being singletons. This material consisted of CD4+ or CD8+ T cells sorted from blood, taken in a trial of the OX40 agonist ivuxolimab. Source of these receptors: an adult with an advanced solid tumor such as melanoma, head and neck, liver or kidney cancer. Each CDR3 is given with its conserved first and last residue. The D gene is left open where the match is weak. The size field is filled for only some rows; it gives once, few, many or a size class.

DNA: TGTGCCAGCAGCTTACTGCACAGATCGGGTACGGTCGATGGCTACACCTTC; CDR3: CASSLLHRSGTVDGYTF; V: TRBV7-2; size: .; J: TRBJ1-2; D: .
DNA: TGTGCCAGCAGCCTGGGGGAGGGCTACACTGAAGCTTTCTTT; CDR3: CASSLGEGYTEAFF; V: TRBV9; size: .; J: TRBJ1-1; D: .
DNA: TGTGCCAGCAGCGTAGGGGGGTACACTGAAGCTTTCTTT; CDR3: CASSVGGYTEAFF; V: TRBV9; size: few; J: TRBJ1-1; D: .
DNA: TGTGCCAGCAGTTCCGGGACAGGGTGGGCTAATGAAAAACTGTTTTTT; CDR3: CASSSGTGWANEKLFF; V: TRBV28; size: .; J: TRBJ1-4; D: TRBD1
DNA: TGCAGCGTGACCGGGGGGAGCACAGATACGCAGTATTTT; CDR3: CSVTGGSTDTQYF; V: TRBV29-1; size: .; J: TRBJ2-3; D: TRBD2
DNA: TGTGCCAGCGGGGCGGGGAACCCGGATCAGCCCCAGCATTTT; CDR3: CASGAGNPDQPQHF; V: TRBV28; size: .; J: TRBJ1-5; D: .
DNA: TGCGCCAGCAGCCTCTATCTAGCGGGAGTGGGGCACAATGAGCAGTTCTTC; CDR3: CASSLYLAGVGHNEQFF; V: TRBV4-3; size: .; J: TRBJ2-1; D: TRBD2
DNA: TGTGCCAGCAGAGAACCCAGGGCCATGAACACTGAAGCTTTCTTT; CDR3: CASREPRAMNTEAFF; V: TRBV2; size: .; J: TRBJ1-1; D: .
DNA: TGCGCCAGCAGCCAAGACAGGGGGAGTATAGCAGATACGCAGTATTTT; CDR3: CASSQDRGSIADTQYF; V: TRBV4-3; size: .; J: TRBJ2-3; D: TRBD1
DNA: TGTGCCAGCAGTTTTCGGGGGGCTAGTCAGCCCCAGCATTTT; CDR3: CASSFRGASQPQHF; V: TRBV28; size: .; J: TRBJ1-5; D: .
DNA: TGTGCCTGGAGTCCAGGGTTCGGCTACACCTTC; CDR3: CAWSPGFGYTF; V: TRBV30; size: .; J: TRBJ1-2; D: .
DNA: TGTGCCAGCAGTCTCCGAACAGCAGGTTATAGCAATCAGCCCCAGCATTTT; CDR3: CASSLRTAGYSNQPQHF; V: TRBV28; size: .; J: TRBJ1-5; D: .
DNA: TGCGCCAGCAGTCAATCCCATGGGGCACCAGATACGCAGTATTTT; CDR3: CASSQSHGAPDTQYF; V: TRBV23-1; size: .; J: TRBJ2-3; D: .
DNA: TGTGCCAGCAGTTCAGACAAGCTATTACACTTCTCTGGAAACACCATATATTTT; CDR3: CASSSDKLLHFSGNTIYF; V: TRBV28; size: once; J: TRBJ1-3; D: .
DNA: TGTGCCAGCAGTCTAGCGGGGCTTACGATCGTTGAGCAGTTCTTC; CDR3: CASSLAGLTIVEQFF; V: TRBV14; size: .; J: TRBJ2-1; D: TRBD2
DNA: TGCGCCAGCAGTCATTTGAGCCGCACGGGCCCGACTTCCCGCTACACCTTC; CDR3: CASSHLSRTGPTSRYTF; V: TRBV23-1; size: once; J: TRBJ1-2; D: .
DNA: TGTGCCAGCAGTTACTTCGTAGGGCCCCAAGAGACCCAGTACTTC; CDR3: CASSYFVGPQETQYF; V: TRBV6-5; size: .; J: TRBJ2-5; D: .
DNA: TGTGCCTGGGACCTGGGAGGGGACGAGCAGTACTTC; CDR3: CAWDLGGDEQYF; V: TRBV30; size: .; J: TRBJ2-7; D: TRBD2
DNA: TGCGCCAGCAGCCAAGGCAGGGGAGGGTACGAGCAGTACTTC; CDR3: CASSQGRGGYEQYF; V: TRBV4-3; size: .; J: TRBJ2-7; D: .
DNA: TGCGCCAGCAGCCAAGGAGACAGGGGTGGCACTGAAGCTTTCTTT; CDR3: CASSQGDRGGTEAFF; V: TRBV4-1; size: .; J: TRBJ1-1; D: TRBD1
DNA: TGTGCCAGCAGCTCTCTAGTGGGGAGCACAGATACGCAGTATTTT; CDR3: CASSSLVGSTDTQYF; V: TRBV7-9; size: once; J: TRBJ2-3; D: .
DNA: TGTGCCAGCAGTACCCGAGGAGGGAGCCAGCCCCAGCATTTT; CDR3: CASSTRGGSQPQHF; V: TRBV28; size: once; J: TRBJ1-5; D: .
DNA: TGTGCCAGCAGCTTCCCTCTCTACGAGCAGTACTTC; CDR3: CASSFPLYEQYF; V: TRBV7-2; size: .; J: TRBJ2-7; D: .
DNA: TGCGCCAGCAGAGATCCCGGGGAGAGCACTGAAGCTTTCTTT; CDR3: CASRDPGESTEAFF; V: TRBV10-2; size: .; J: TRBJ1-1; D: .
DNA: TGTGCCAGCAGTGATCCCGGGACAGGGGATGGCTACACCTTC; CDR3: CASSDPGTGDGYTF; V: TRBV25-1; size: .; J: TRBJ1-2; D: TRBD1
DNA: TGTGCCAGCAGCTACGGACTAGCGGGAGGGGCCAAAAACATTCAGTACTTC; CDR3: CASSYGLAGGAKNIQYF; V: TRBV13; size: .; J: TRBJ2-4; D: TRBD2
DNA: TGTGCCAGCAGCGTTCCCTTAGGACTAGCGGGGAGTGATACGCAGTATTTT; CDR3: CASSVPLGLAGSDTQYF; V: TRBV9; size: .; J: TRBJ2-3; D: TRBD2
DNA: TGTGCCAGCAGCTTACAGGGCGGTGGCTACACCTTC; CDR3: CASSLQGGGYTF; V: TRBV11-3; size: .; J: TRBJ1-2; D: .
DNA: TGTGCCAGCAGTTTATTGGGGGGAGTGAACACTGAAGCTTTCTTT; CDR3: CASSLLGGVNTEAFF; V: TRBV27; size: .; J: TRBJ1-1; D: .
DNA: TGTGCCTGGAGTTCCGGGACAGGGCTAAGGCAGCCCCAGCATTTT; CDR3: CAWSSGTGLRQPQHF; V: TRBV30; size: .; J: TRBJ1-5; D: TRBD1
DNA: TGTGCCACTTCGTACGGGGGCGGGAACATTCAGTACTTC; CDR3: CATSYGGGNIQYF; V: TRBV6-5; size: .; J: TRBJ2-4; D: .
DNA: TGTGCCAGTAGACCGATATTCTCTGGAAACACCATATATTTT; CDR3: CASRPIFSGNTIYF; V: TRBV19; size: .; J: TRBJ1-3; D: .
DNA: TGTGCCAGCAGTCGGGACAACTCCTACGAGCAGTACTTC; CDR3: CASSRDNSYEQYF; V: TRBV6-5; size: .; J: TRBJ2-7; D: .
DNA: TGTGCCAGCAGTGAATGGGGACAGGGTTTGTTTTCCTACGAGCAGTACTTC; CDR3: CASSEWGQGLFSYEQYF; V: TRBV6-1; size: .; J: TRBJ2-7; D: TRBD1
DNA: TGTGCCAGCAGTTTATCCCCTCACATAGGGGAGTATTTT; CDR3: CASSLSPHIGEYF; V: TRBV27; size: .; J: TRBJ2-3; D: .
DNA: TGTGCCAGCAGTTACTCCCACAGGGGCACTAATGAAAAACTGTTTTTT; CDR3: CASSYSHRGTNEKLFF; V: TRBV6-5; size: once; J: TRBJ1-4; D: TRBD1
DNA: TGTGCCAGTAGTCAGGGGGGGACAGGGCACAATCAGCCCCAGCATTTT; CDR3: CASSQGGTGHNQPQHF; V: TRBV19; size: .; J: TRBJ1-5; D: TRBD1
DNA: TGTGCCAGCAGCCCCAACGGGGTGGGGGCCATGACTGAAGCTTTCTTT; CDR3: CASSPNGVGAMTEAFF; V: TRBV28; size: .; J: TRBJ1-1; D: .
DNA: TGTGCCAGCAGCATGACAGACCCCTACGAGCAGTACTTC; CDR3: CASSMTDPYEQYF; V: TRBV11-1; size: few; J: TRBJ2-7; D: .
DNA: TGTGCCAGCAGCTTGAAAACTAGCGGGAGGAATTGGGAAGAGACCCAGTACTTC; CDR3: CASSLKTSGRNWEETQYF; V: TRBV5-4; size: .; J: TRBJ2-5; D: TRBD2
DNA: TGTGCCAGCAGGGTGATGGACAGGGCATTGAATGAGCAGTTCTTC; CDR3: CASRVMDRALNEQFF; V: TRBV6-1; size: .; J: TRBJ2-1; D: TRBD1
DNA: TGCAGCGTCGTCAAAACCGGGGAGCTGTTTTTT; CDR3: CSVVKTGELFF; V: TRBV29-1; size: few; J: TRBJ2-2; D: .
DNA: TGTGCCAGCAGTGAATCGGGGGTGGGACTAGCGGGACTCCAGTTCTTC; CDR3: CASSESGVGLAGLQFF; V: TRBV25-1; size: .; J: TRBJ2-1; D: TRBD2
DNA: TGCGCCAGCAGCCAAGATCAGGGTACGCAGTATTTT; CDR3: CASSQDQGTQYF; V: TRBV4-3; size: .; J: TRBJ2-3; D: .
DNA: TGCGCCAGCAGCCAACGGACAGGGGGCAACTATCAGCCCCAGCATTTT; CDR3: CASSQRTGGNYQPQHF; V: TRBV4-3; size: .; J: TRBJ1-5; D: TRBD1